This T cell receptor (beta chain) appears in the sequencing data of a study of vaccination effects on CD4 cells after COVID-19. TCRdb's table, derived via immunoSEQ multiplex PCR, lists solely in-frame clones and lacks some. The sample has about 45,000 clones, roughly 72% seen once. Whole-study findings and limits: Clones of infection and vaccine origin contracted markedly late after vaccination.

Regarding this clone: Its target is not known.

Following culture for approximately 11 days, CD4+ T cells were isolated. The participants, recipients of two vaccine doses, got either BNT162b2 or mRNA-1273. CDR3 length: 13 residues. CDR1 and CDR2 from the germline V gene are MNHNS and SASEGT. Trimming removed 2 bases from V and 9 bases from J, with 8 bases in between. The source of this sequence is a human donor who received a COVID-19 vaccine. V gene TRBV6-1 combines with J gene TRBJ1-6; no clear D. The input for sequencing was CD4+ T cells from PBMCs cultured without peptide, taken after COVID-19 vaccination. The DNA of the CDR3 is TGTGCCAGCAGTGAAAGGTTTGGTTCACCCCTCCACTTT. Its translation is CASSERFGSPLHF.